This T cell receptor beta chain was found in a study of CD8 T cells in Susac syndrome. Trimming took 6 bases from V and 6 from J; bases not matched to a gene: 15. The CDR3 contains 16 residues. From germline, CDR1 is DFQATT and CDR2 SNEGSKA (reference sequence). Random-hexamer reverse transcription was applied to about 0.5 to 1 ug RNA. The CDR3 of TCR beta was amplified by immunoSEQ multiplex PCR across 54 Vbeta and 13 Jbeta. TCRdb re-analysed the immunoSEQ multiplex PCR reads in MiXCR, keeping a single row per CDR3 protein. In the table there are a few hundred thousand distinct CDR3 sequences, 95% of which are singletons. Blood CD8+ and CD4+ T cells underwent high-throughput TCR beta sequencing.

The chain uses TRBV20-1 and TRBJ1-5, with TRBD1 matching 9 bases. Sequenced: CD4+ T cells from PBMCs. The sequence came from a human donor with multiple sclerosis. The CDR3 protein is CSANTWGTGSSQPQHF. The CDR3 nucleotides are TGCAGTGCCAACACCTGGGGGACAGGGTCGAGTCAGCCCCAGCATTTT.